The 17 T cell receptor beta chains presented below share a single source sample, sequenced in a study of early T cells in non-severe SARS-CoV-2 infection. TCRdb used MiXCR to reprocess the 5' RACE reads, holding one entry per CDR3 protein. This table has 30,000 to 40,000 distinct CDR3 sequences, around 5% appearing once. The sequencing input was whole blood. These receptors all come from an adult who was a healthcare worker with PCR-confirmed SARS-CoV-2 infection or an uninfected control (not recorded which).

This clonotype was picked up a small number of times. The CDR3 bases are TGCGCCAGCAGTGAGGGGACAACCTTTTACGAGCAGTACTTC. Protein: CASSEGTTFYEQYF. J is TRBJ2-7 and V is TRBV10-2, with D perhaps matching TRBD1 (6 bases). The CDR3 has 14 amino acids. The V and J ends lost 2 bases and 4 bases respectively, with 12 bases between them. Germline assignment: CDR1 WSHSY and CDR2 SAAADI.

This chain links TRBV7-3 with TRBJ2-7; D remains unclear. The CDR3 runs 15 residues. Germline CDR1 SGHTA, CDR2 FQGTGA. V was cut by 1 base and J by 8 bases, with 18 bases left in between. CDR3 region: CASSLNRAHSGQQYF. CDR3 coding DNA: TGTGCCAGCAGCTTAAATCGGGCCCACAGTGGCCAGCAGTACTTC.

This clonotype appeared many times. The chain recombines TRBV28 with TRBJ2-5; no clear D gene. CDR3 length: 15 residues. V lost 7 bases to trimming and J lost 0 bases, with 15 bases between them. In germline, CDR1 is MDHEN, CDR2 SYDVKM. The CDR3, as DNA: TGTGCCAGCAATAACCGGGTCCCGTACCAAGAGACCCAGTACTTC. This translates into CASNNRVPYQETQYF.

This clonotype was counted many times. J is TRBJ2-7 and V is TRBV29-1; the match to TRBD2 covers 8 bases. This CDR3 is built from 13 residues. V was pared by 6 bases and J by 2 bases, with 6 bases of the junction left unmatched. Looked up from germline, CDR1 is SQVTM and CDR2 is ANQGSEA. In DNA form, the CDR3 reads TGCAGCGTGGTGCTAGCGGGCACCTACGAGCAGTACTTC. Protein product: CSVVLAGTYEQYF.

The chain couples TRBV2 to TRBJ2-7, with TRBD1 matching over 10 bases. Germline loops: CDR1 SNHLY, CDR2 FYNNEI. The V and J ends lost 6 bases and 4 bases, in that order; junction bases with no gene match: 6. This CDR3 has 14 residues. In nucleotides, the CDR3 is TGTGCCAGCAGCCCGACAGGGGGCACGTACGAGCAGTACTTC. Encoded protein: CASSPTGGTYEQYF.

This clonotype has a handful of counts. This chain connects TRBV19 to TRBJ2-3, with no clear D. This CDR3 comprises 11 residues. Trimming removed 6 bases at V and 5 bases at J, with 6 bases between. CDR1 is LNHDA, CDR2 SQIVND, per germline (reference sequence). The CDR3 nucleotides read TGTGCCAGTAGACTGTTAGATACGCAGTATTTT. It codes for CASRLLDTQYF.

The table lists this clonotype with many counts. This chain connects TRBV2 to TRBJ2-7; D might be TRBD2 (5 bases). V gave up 9 bases and J gave up 4 bases, with 16 bases separating them. The germline V gene has CDR1 SNHLY and CDR2 FYNNEI. The CDR3 is 13 amino acids. The CDR3 DNA reads TGTGCCAGTCAGGCGGGTGGAGTGTACGAGCAGTACTTC. Its protein is CASQAGGVYEQYF.

This clonotype was recorded at least ten times. CDR3 DNA sequence: TGCAGTCAGGGCAGGGCAGGGTCCCCAGATACGCAGTATTTT. Protein product: CSQGRAGSPDTQYF. The chain joins TRBV20-1 to TRBJ2-3; D might be TRBD1 (5 bases). Germline V gene data show CDR1 as DFQATT and CDR2 as SNEGSKA (reference sequence). The CDR3 covers 14 residues. V was pared by 8 bases and J by 4 bases, with 19 bases between.

This clonotype was seen more than once but under ten times. V usage is TRBV27 and J usage is TRBJ2-2, with 12 bases identical to TRBD2. The CDR3 consists of 18 residues. Germline CDR1 is MNHEY and CDR2 is SMNVEV (reference sequence). Trimming removed 5 bases from V and 4 bases from J; junction bases left unmatched: 11. The CDR3 nucleotides read TGTGCCAGCAGTCGAAGACCGACTAGCGGGGGTGTCACCGGGGAGCTGTTTTTT. Residues: CASSRRPTSGGVTGELFF.

For this clonotype: One end of the junction is discordant with germline, which a read error may explain. The chain links TRBV29-1 to TRBJ1-1, with a weak D call TRBD1 (5 bases). Germline V gene data show CDR1 as SQVTM and CDR2 as ANQGSEA. The CDR3 covers 11 residues. CDR3 in DNA: TGCAGCGTCGAAGGGGTCGCTGAAGCTTTCTTT. It encodes CSVEGVAEAFF.

This clonotype was found many times. The rearrangement joins TRBV12-3 or TRBV12-4 to TRBJ2-3; D possibly matches TRBD1 or TRBD2 (6 bases each). The CDR3 is made up of 14 amino acids. V lost 3 bases to trimming and J lost 6 bases, with 13 bases between them. CDR3 coding DNA: TGTGCCAGCAGTTTGGAGGGGGGCAGGGATACGCAGTATTTT. Translating gives CASSLEGGRDTQYF.

This CDR3 reads CASSIFGLEYTF. CDR3 nucleotide sequence: TGTGCCAGCAGCATATTCGGACTGGAGTACACCTTC. The V gene is TRBV3-1, the J gene TRBJ1-2; D gene uncertain. The CDR3 runs 12 residues. The V end lost 5 bases, the J end lost 11 bases, and 15 bases lay between the germline ends. The germline V gene has CDR1 LGHDT and CDR2 YNNKEL (reference sequence).

This clonotype was recorded a few times. The J gene is TRBJ1-6, the V gene TRBV27; 10 positions agree with TRBD1. The CDR3 is 15 residues long. Germline V gene data show CDR1 as MNHEY and CDR2 as SMNVEV (reference sequence). Unmatched junction bases numbered 3, after V lost 0 bases and J lost 10 bases. As DNA, the CDR3 is TGTGCCAGCAGTTTATCTGGGACAGGGGACTCACCCCTCCACTTT. Its translation is CASSLSGTGDSPLHF.

The chain uses TRBV20-1 and TRBJ2-5; D is perhaps TRBD1 or TRBD2 (5 bases each). Germline V gene lookup returns CDR1 DFQATT and CDR2 SNEGSKA (reference sequence). V dropped 1 base and J dropped 1 base, with 10 bases sitting between them. The CDR3 totals 14 residues. The CDR3 spells CSARGGGPQETQYF. CDR3 in DNA: TGCAGTGCTAGAGGGGGCGGGCCCCAAGAGACCCAGTACTTC.

This rearrangement joins TRBV6-5 to TRBJ1-3; 10 bases line up with TRBD1. Germline values: CDR1 MNHEY, CDR2 SVGAGI. The trim removed 6 bases at V and 4 bases at J, leaving 6 bases unmatched. The CDR3 loop spans 15 amino acids. CDR3 residues: CASSQTGGIGNTIYF. In nucleotides, the CDR3 is TGTGCCAGCAGCCAGACAGGGGGCATCGGAAACACCATATATTTT.

This clonotype was seen repeatedly, ten times or more. This chain connects TRBV9 to TRBJ2-1, with D perhaps TRBD1 (6 bases). CDR1 and CDR2 from the germline V gene are SGDLS and YYNGEE. The CDR3 has 15 amino acids. With 2 bases removed from V and 4 bases from J, the gap between germline ends came to 13 bases. The CDR3 region has the DNA TGTGCCAGCAGCGTCTCAGGGGTCGCGTACAATGAGCAGTTCTTC. Translating gives CASSVSGVAYNEQFF.

This clonotype was counted many times. The CDR3 DNA is TGCAGCGTTGGGCCCAGGGGAGATGAGCAGTTCTTC. Its translation: CSVGPRGDEQFF. The chain employs TRBV29-1 and TRBJ2-1, with D possibly matching TRBD1 (6 bases). CDR3 length: 12 amino acids. V was cut by 4 bases and J by 8 bases, with 12 bases left in between. Germline assignment: CDR1 SQVTM and CDR2 ANQGSEA.